The 23 T cell receptor beta chains presented below share a single source sample, sequenced in a study of blood T cell repertoires in COVID-19. Produced via immunoSEQ multiplex PCR; TCRdb's table is partial and in-frame only. The sample carries about 150,000 clones, roughly four fifths recorded once. The specimen sequenced was peripheral blood. These receptor sequences come from a human donor with acute or convalescent COVID-19. The donor label of this sample is uncertain.

In this sample, this clone turned up once. The CDR3: CASTPDRNQPQHF. CDR3 DNA: TGTGCCAGTACCCCGGACAGAAATCAGCCCCAGCATTTT. The rearrangement uses TRBV19 and TRBJ1-5; D might be TRBD1 (6 bases). The germline CDR1 and CDR2 sequences are LNHDA and SQIVND (reference sequence). V dropped 7 bases and J dropped 4 bases, with 11 bases sitting between them. This CDR3 is built from 13 residues.

The chain uses TRBV6-5 and TRBJ2-5; a weak D match, TRBD1 (5 bases). CDR1 is MNHEY and CDR2 is SVGAGI in the germline V gene. This CDR3 has 15 amino acids. Trimming removed 2 bases from V and 1 base from J, with 11 bases in between. DNA for the CDR3: TGTGCCAGCAGTTACGGACGACAGCCCCAAGAGACCCAGTACTTC. It codes for CASSYGRQPQETQYF.

This chain links TRBV28 with TRBJ2-2; 9 bases line up with TRBD1. In germline, CDR1 is MDHEN, CDR2 SYDVKM. J was trimmed by 7 bases and V by 4 bases; bases with no gene match: 7. The CDR3 covers 15 residues. In nucleotides, the CDR3 is TGTGCCAGCAGTTCTCTCGGGACAGGGCTCGGGGAGCTGTTTTTT. It yields the protein CASSSLGTGLGELFF.

The J gene is TRBJ2-2, the V gene TRBV11-2; a possible D gene is TRBD1 (5 bases). The CDR3 is 14 amino acids. The germline V gene has CDR1 SGHAT and CDR2 FQNNGV. V was clipped by 2 bases and J by 5 bases, with 9 bases between them. CDR3 loop: CASSLTAGTGELFF. CDR3 in DNA: TGTGCCAGCAGCTTAACCGCAGGGACCGGGGAGCTGTTTTTT.

The CDR3 loop is CSVEKGPGGMSSYEQYF. CDR3 DNA sequence: TGCAGCGTTGAAAAAGGCCCCGGAGGCATGAGCTCCTACGAGCAGTACTTC. This rearrangement joins TRBV29-1 to TRBJ2-7, with a tentative D call TRBD2 (5 bases). Germline values: CDR1 SQVTM, CDR2 ANQGSEA. The CDR3 is 17 amino acids. Trimming removed 2 bases at V and 0 bases at J, with 20 bases between.

This chain links TRBV3-1 (or the pseudogene TRBV3-2) with TRBJ1-2; TRBD1 aligns across 8 bases. In germline, CDR1 is LGHDT, CDR2 YNNKEL (reference sequence). CDR3 size: 16 residues. The trim removed 3 bases at V and 2 bases at J, leaving 8 bases unmatched. The CDR3 DNA is TGTGCCAGCAGCCACTCCGGGACAGGCGGGAACTATGGCTACACCTTC. Translating gives CASSHSGTGGNYGYTF.

The chain combines TRBV4-2 with TRBJ1-1; unclear D gene. Trimming removed 0 bases from V and 2 bases from J, with 13 bases in between. CDR3 length equals 16 residues. Germline CDR1 and CDR2: LGHNA and YNFKEQ. The CDR3 bases are TGTGCCAGCAGCCAAGATTTTAACAGACATAACACTGAAGCTTTCTTT. Amino acid sequence: CASSQDFNRHNTEAFF.

V usage is TRBV13 and J usage is TRBJ2-3; D not resolved. V was shortened by 2 bases and J by 3 bases, with 9 bases between the two germline ends. This CDR3 comprises 14 residues. The germline CDR1 and CDR2 sequences are PRHDT and FYEKMQ (reference sequence). The CDR3 sequence: CASSLRPLTDTQYF. DNA for the CDR3: TGTGCCAGCAGCTTACGTCCGTTAACAGATACGCAGTATTTT.

The chain joins TRBV11-1 to TRBJ1-2, with 12 bases that match TRBD1. Germline CDR1 and CDR2: SGHAT and FQDESV (reference sequence). The CDR3 contains 14 residues. The J segment lost 7 bases and the V segment lost 3 bases, leaving 3 bases of the junction unmatched. The CDR3 nucleotides are TGTGCCAGCAGCTTGGGACAGGGGGCCTCTGGCTACACCTTC. It translates to CASSLGQGASGYTF.

This chain joins TRBV10-2 and TRBJ1-2, with a weak D call TRBD1 (5 bases). V gave up 6 bases and J gave up 1 base, with 18 bases separating them. Germline CDR1 WSHSY, CDR2 SAAADI. The CDR3 is 16 amino acids. For the CDR3, the DNA is TGCGCCAGCAGAGCTAATATTGCGACAGTTAACTATGGCTACACCTTC. It translates to CASRANIATVNYGYTF.

The chain combines TRBV7-2 with TRBJ2-1; 11 bases match TRBD1. The CDR3 covers 14 residues. Germline CDR1 is SGHTA and CDR2 is FQGNSA. With V trimmed by 4 bases and J by 9 bases, 5 bases remained unmatched. CDR3 DNA: TGTGCCAGCAGCTCGACAGGGACAGGGGGTGAGCAGTTCTTC. The encoded protein is CASSSTGTGGEQFF.

In its sample, this clone was seen a few times. This rearrangement joins TRBV3-1 (or the pseudogene TRBV3-2) to TRBJ1-4; D is ambiguous. The V gene's germline CDR1 is LGHDT and CDR2 YNNKEL (reference sequence). This CDR3 is built from 13 residues. Trimming removed 2 bases from V and 8 bases from J, with 9 bases in between. CDR3 sequence: CASSQNSGEKLFF. CDR3 nucleotides: TGTGCCAGCAGCCAAAATTCGGGGGAAAAACTGTTTTTT.

This chain connects TRBV4-2 to TRBJ1-4; D call uncertain. The CDR3 is made up of 14 amino acids. Deletions cut 3 bases from V and 8 bases from J, with 13 bases between. The germline V gene has CDR1 LGHNA and CDR2 YNFKEQ. The CDR3 bases are TGTGCCAGCAGCCAGGGGAGGTTTGGCGAAAAACTGTTTTTT. This gives the protein CASSQGRFGEKLFF.

The rearrangement uses TRBV9 and TRBJ2-3; a weak D match, TRBD2 (7 bases). The CDR3 consists of 17 residues. CDR1 is SGDLS and CDR2 is YYNGEE in the germline V gene. Trimming took off 0 bases at V and 6 bases at J, with 20 bases between the two ends. This chain's CDR3 is CASSVAGGGTRGDTQYF. CDR3 nucleotides: TGTGCCAGCAGCGTAGCTGGAGGGGGAACGCGGGGGGATACGCAGTATTTT.

The chain uses TRBV2 and TRBJ1-4; tentatively, D is TRBD1 (6 bases). CDR1 is SNHLY and CDR2 is FYNNEI in the germline V gene. Trimming took 10 bases from V and 6 from J, leaving 18 bases between them. CDR3 length: 14 amino acids. Here the CDR3 reads CATNTRSGDEKLFF. The CDR3 DNA reads as TGTGCCACCAACACTCGTTCAGGGGATGAAAAACTGTTTTTT.

This clone was detected a few times. The J gene is TRBJ1-2, the V gene TRBV5-3; the match to TRBD1 covers 10 bases. TRBV5-3 is marked as an open reading frame, function uncertain. V lost 0 bases and J lost 8; bases outside the gene matches: 10. This CDR3 is 16 amino acids long. The CDR3 coding sequence is TGTGCCAGAAGCTTGGGTACCGGGACAGGGGTTGTCGGCTACACCTTC. Amino acid sequence: CARSLGTGTGVVGYTF.

The chain has TRBV11-2 and TRBJ1-4; 7 nucleotides line up with TRBD1. CDR3 size: 15 residues. Looked up from germline, CDR1 is SGHAT and CDR2 is FQNNGV. Germline trimming cut 5 bases from V and 4 bases from J; bases unmatched to any gene: 7. The CDR3 reads CASSHSTGINEKLFF. The CDR3 nucleotides are TGTGCCAGCAGCCACTCGACAGGGATTAATGAAAAACTGTTTTTT.

This clone has just a few counts. The V call is TRBV29-1, the J call TRBJ1-2; the D is unclear. Germline values: CDR1 SQVTM, CDR2 ANQGSEA. The CDR3 runs 12 residues. Trimming shortened V by 7 bases and J by 4 bases, and 13 bases separated the two germline ends. The CDR3 coding sequence is TGCAGCGGGTTCAGGCAAATCTATGGCTACACCTTC. Translated, it gives CSGFRQIYGYTF.

CDR3 region: CASSREVPSRTEAFF. In DNA form, the CDR3 reads TGCGCCAGCAGCCGGGAGGTCCCGTCACGCACTGAAGCTTTCTTT. V is TRBV5-1 and J is TRBJ1-1; D is ambiguous. The germline V gene encodes CDR1 SGHRS and CDR2 YFSETQ. Trimming took off 4 bases at V and 4 bases at J, with 17 bases between the two ends. This CDR3 contains 15 residues.

The genes are TRBV5-4 and TRBJ2-3; 8 nucleotides agree with TRBD2. Losses at the gene ends were 3 bases for V and 0 bases for J; bases not matched to a gene: 3. Germline V gives CDR1 SGHNT, CDR2 YYREEE (reference sequence). The CDR3 contains 15 residues. CDR3: CASSSGGESTDTQYF. The CDR3 DNA reads as TGTGCCAGCAGCTCGGGAGGGGAAAGCACAGATACGCAGTATTTT.

The chain joins TRBV4-3 to TRBJ1-6; no clear D. The CDR3 is 18 residues long. V dropped 0 bases and J dropped 0 bases, with 12 bases sitting between them. Germline CDR1 and CDR2: LGHNA and YSLEER. The CDR3 region has the DNA TGCGCCAGCAGCCAAGATCGTCCGGGGAGCTCCTATAATTCACCCCTCCACTTT. This sequence encodes CASSQDRPGSSYNSPLHF.

The CDR3, as DNA: TGTGCCAGCAGTGATCGGGTAGCGGTCACAGATACGCAGTATTTT. Its translation: CASSDRVAVTDTQYF. The chain uses TRBV2 and TRBJ2-3; D possibly corresponds to TRBD2 (6 bases). Trimming shortened V by 3 bases and J by 2 bases, and 12 bases separated the two germline ends. The length of the CDR3 is 15 residues. Germline loops: CDR1 SNHLY, CDR2 FYNNEI.

This clone was seen a handful of times. The chain combines TRBV7-9 with TRBJ1-4, with D possibly TRBD1 on 6 matching bases. Trimming pared 5 bases from V and 7 bases from J, leaving 17 bases between. Germline loops: CDR1 SEHNR, CDR2 FQNEAQ (reference sequence). This CDR3 has 15 amino acids. The CDR3 DNA is TGTGCCAGCAGCCAGAAGGGACAAAGGCCTGAAAAACTGTTTTTT. As protein: CASSQKGQRPEKLFF.